This T cell receptor (beta chain) emerged from a study of a mutant IDH1 vaccine in newly diagnosed glioma. The V end lost 7 bases, the J end lost 5 bases, and 12 bases lay between the germline ends. CDR1 and CDR2 (germline): LNHDA, SQIVND (reference sequence). The CDR3 extends over 13 amino acids. The sample's time point: week 35, safety follow-up. What each vaccine dose contained was 300 ug of mutant IDH1 20-mer peptide, accompanied by topical imiquimod. Patients were given eight vaccinations, scheduled in weeks 1, 3, 5, 7, 11, 15, 19 and 23. The table came from immunoSEQ multiplex PCR; TCRdb's copy has only in-frame clones and leaves some out. The repertoire holds about 30,000 clones, with around four fifths as singletons. As to this clone: The antigen is undetermined.

V usage is TRBV19 and J usage is TRBJ1-5; maybe TRBD1 (5 bases). This sequence was found in a woman between 40 and 50 years old with glioma. Here the sequenced sample was PBMCs, taken from a glioma patient whose treatment included an IDH1 peptide vaccine. The CDR3 here is CASTGTPHQPQHF. In DNA, the CDR3 is TGTGCCAGTACCGGGACCCCTCATCAGCCCCAGCATTTT.